These T cell receptor beta chains were read from a single sample in a study of blood T cells in healthy people across ages. TCRdb recomputed calls from the 5' RACE reads with MiXCR, one row per CDR3 protein. Here the sample spans 1.5 million to 2 million distinct CDR3 sequences, about 49% being singletons. Sequencing was performed on blood. The receptor set was obtained from a woman in her thirties or forties in good health. The CDR3 runs from the conserved cysteine through the conserved F or W. The D gene is left open where the match is weak. Expanded clones get a size class; other rows say once, few or many, or leave the size out.

d_call | clone_size | j_call | v_call | cdr3_aa | cdr3_nt
NA | NA | TRBJ1-5 | TRBV5-5 | CASSLTDSTNQPQHF | TGTGCCAGCAGCTTGACAGACAGTACCAATCAGCCCCAGCATTTT
TRBD2 | many | TRBJ2-1 | TRBV27 | CASSLPGGPYNEQFF | TGTGCCAGCAGTTTGCCGGGGGGGCCGTACAATGAGCAGTTCTTC
TRBD1 | NA | TRBJ2-7 | TRBV20-1 | CSARAPGTADEQYF | TGCAGTGCTAGAGCGCCAGGGACAGCCGACGAGCAGTACTTC
TRBD2 | NA | TRBJ2-7 | TRBV20-1 | CSASFAGVGKQYF | TGCAGTGCTAGTTTCGCGGGGGTCGGAAAGCAGTACTTC
NA | many | TRBJ2-7 | TRBV20-1 | CSARARNRYEQYF | TGCAGTGCTAGAGCGCGCAACCGATACGAGCAGTACTTC
NA | once | TRBJ2-4 | TRBV20-1 | CSALNTLGAKNIQYF | TGCAGTGCCCTAAATACTCTGGGAGCCAAAAACATTCAGTACTTC
NA | NA | TRBJ2-7 | TRBV7-8 | CASTLQTRQYHEQYF | TGTGCCAGCACCTTGCAAACGAGACAGTACCACGAGCAGTACTTC
TRBD1 | NA | TRBJ2-3 | TRBV27 | CASSLTGLKTDTQYF | TGTGCCAGCAGTTTGACAGGGTTGAAGACAGATACGCAGTATTTT
NA | few | TRBJ2-5 | TRBV20-1 | CSASGDSNEQYF | TGCAGTGCTAGTGGGGACTCCAATGAGCAGTACTTC
NA | NA | TRBJ2-3 | TRBV12-3/TRBV12-4 | CASGLLASSFTDTQYF | TGTGCCAGCGGTTTATTGGCTTCTTCCTTCACAGATACGCAGTATTTT
TRBD1 | NA | TRBJ1-2 | TRBV20-1 | CSASWQGAYGYTF | TGCAGTGCTAGTTGGCAGGGGGCGTATGGCTACACCTTC
TRBD1 | NA | TRBJ1-2 | TRBV9 | CASSLRTGYYGYTF | TGTGCCAGCAGCCTCCGGACAGGGTACTATGGCTACACCTTC
TRBD2 | NA | TRBJ2-5 | TRBV6-2/TRBV6-3 | CASSTHAGVKEGETQYF | TGTGCCAGCAGTACCCACGCGGGGGTGAAGGAGGGAGAGACCCAGTACTTC
TRBD2 | few | TRBJ2-1 | TRBV4-2 | CASSLRLAFDNEQFF | TGTGCCAGCAGCCTCCGACTAGCATTTGACAATGAGCAGTTCTTC
NA | few | TRBJ2-1 | TRBV29-1 | CSVDSPGEEFF | TGCAGCGTTGATTCTCCAGGTGAGGAGTTCTTC
NA | few | TRBJ2-5 | TRBV7-2 | CASSQWGVLETQYF | TGTGCCAGCAGCCAGTGGGGGGTTTTGGAGACCCAGTACTTC
TRBD1 | NA | TRBJ2-7 | TRBV7-2 | CASSLTLRTGGYEQYF | TGTGCCAGCAGCTTAACTCTTAGGACAGGGGGCTACGAGCAGTACTTC
NA | few | TRBJ2-1 | TRBV4-3 | CASSQESPLEAGEQFF | TGCGCCAGCAGCCAAGAGTCTCCTCTCGAGGCGGGTGAGCAGTTCTTC
NA | few | TRBJ2-3 | TRBV7-9 | CASSLARGPSTDTQYF | TGTGCCAGCAGCTTGGCCCGGGGGCCCAGCACAGATACGCAGTATTTT
NA | few | TRBJ2-1 | TRBV7-3 | CASSFGIGNEQFF | TGTGCCAGCAGCTTCGGAATTGGCAATGAGCAGTTCTTC
NA | NA | TRBJ2-7 | TRBV30 | CAWTSPARSSYEQYF | TGTGCCTGGACAAGTCCGGCCAGGAGCTCCTACGAGCAGTACTTC